This TCR beta chain was recovered during a study of T cells in Graves' hyperthyroidism and ophthalmopathy. Whole-study findings and limits: Most clonotypes that expanded in the thyroid above 0.001 also showed up in blood.

Germline CDR1 LNHDA, CDR2 SQIVND (reference sequence). This CDR3 contains 14 residues. V lost 4 bases to trimming and J lost 7 bases; unmatched junction nucleotides: 9. Of note for this clonotype: What it binds is unknown.

Template material for amplifying TCR beta CDR3 regions consisted of RNA transcripts. With the HTBI primer set, the TCR CDR3 went through a first round of RT-PCR. TCRdb recomputed calls from the multiplex PCR reads with MiXCR, one row per CDR3 protein. This table holds roughly 420,000 distinct CDR3 sequences, approximately 14% found once. These patients, aged 18 to 65, had recently diagnosed hyperthyroidism lasting under 2 months. The specimen sequenced was blood. V usage is TRBV19 and J usage is TRBJ1-2; 7 bases match TRBD1. This TCR derives from a woman under 30 with Graves' hyperthyroidism. Written as DNA, the CDR3 is TGTGCCAGTAGTACCCGACAGGGACTGGGTGGCTACACCTTC. It specifies CASSTRQGLGGYTF.